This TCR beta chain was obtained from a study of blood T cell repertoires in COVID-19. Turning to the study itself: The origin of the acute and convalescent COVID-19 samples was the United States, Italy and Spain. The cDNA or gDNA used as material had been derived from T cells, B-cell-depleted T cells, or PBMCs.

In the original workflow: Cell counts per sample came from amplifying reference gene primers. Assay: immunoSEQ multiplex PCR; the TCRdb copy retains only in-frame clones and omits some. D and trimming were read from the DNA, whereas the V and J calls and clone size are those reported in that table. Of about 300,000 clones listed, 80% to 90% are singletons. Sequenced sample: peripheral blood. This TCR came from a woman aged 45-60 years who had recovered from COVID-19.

The CDR3 DNA reads as TGTGCCTGCGGGACAGGGCGATCCTACGAGCAGTACTTC. This sequence encodes CACGTGRSYEQYF. V usage is TRBV30 and J usage is TRBJ2-7; 9 nucleotides line up with TRBD1. Per the germline V gene, CDR1 is GTSNPN and CDR2 is SVGIG (reference sequence). The CDR3 totals 13 residues. V trimming: 6 bases; J trimming: 1 base; junction bases outside the gene matches: 4.